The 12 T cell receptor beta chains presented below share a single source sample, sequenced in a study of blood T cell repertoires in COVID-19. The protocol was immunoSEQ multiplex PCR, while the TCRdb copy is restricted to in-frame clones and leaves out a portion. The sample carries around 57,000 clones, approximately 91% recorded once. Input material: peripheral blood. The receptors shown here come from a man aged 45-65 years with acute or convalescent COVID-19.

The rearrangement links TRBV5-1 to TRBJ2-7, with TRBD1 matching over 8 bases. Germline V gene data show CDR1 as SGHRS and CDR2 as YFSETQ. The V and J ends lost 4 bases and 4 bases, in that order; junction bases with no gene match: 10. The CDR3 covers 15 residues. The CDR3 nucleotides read TGCGCCAGCAGCCCGGGCCCCGGGACAGGTTACGAGCAGTACTTC. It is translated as CASSPGPGTGYEQYF.

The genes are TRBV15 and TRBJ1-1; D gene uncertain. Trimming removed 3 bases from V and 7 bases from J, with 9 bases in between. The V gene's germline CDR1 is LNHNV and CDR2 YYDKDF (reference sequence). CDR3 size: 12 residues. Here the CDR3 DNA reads TGTGCCACCAGCAGTTTCCAGGATGAAGCTTTCTTT. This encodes CATSSFQDEAFF.

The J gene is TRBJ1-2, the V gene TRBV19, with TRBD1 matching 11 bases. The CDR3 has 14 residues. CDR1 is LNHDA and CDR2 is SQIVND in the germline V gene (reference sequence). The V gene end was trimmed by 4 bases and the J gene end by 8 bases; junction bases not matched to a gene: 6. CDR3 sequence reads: CASSKWGQGDGYTF. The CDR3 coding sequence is TGTGCCAGTAGTAAATGGGGACAGGGGGACGGCTACACCTTC. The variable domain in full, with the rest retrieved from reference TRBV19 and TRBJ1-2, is DGGITQSPKYLFRKEGQNVTLSCEQNLNHDAMYWYRQDPGQGLRLIYYSQIVNDFQKGDIAEGYSVSREKKESFPLTVTSAQKNPTAFYLCASSKWGQGDGYTFGSGTRLTVV.

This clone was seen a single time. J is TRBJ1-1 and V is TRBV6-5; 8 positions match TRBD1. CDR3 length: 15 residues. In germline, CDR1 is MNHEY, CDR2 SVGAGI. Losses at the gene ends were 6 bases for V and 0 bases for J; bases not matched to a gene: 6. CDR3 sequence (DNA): TGTGCCAGCAGCCTGGGACAGGCTCTGAACACTGAAGCTTTCTTT. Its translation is CASSLGQALNTEAFF.

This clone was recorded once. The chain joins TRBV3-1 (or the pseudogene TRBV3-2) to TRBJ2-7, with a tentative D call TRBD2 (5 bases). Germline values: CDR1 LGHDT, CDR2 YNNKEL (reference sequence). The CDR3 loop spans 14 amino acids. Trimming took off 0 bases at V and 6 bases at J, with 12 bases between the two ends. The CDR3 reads CASSQDFSGSEQYF. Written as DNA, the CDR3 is TGTGCCAGCAGCCAAGATTTCTCGGGGAGCGAGCAGTACTTC.

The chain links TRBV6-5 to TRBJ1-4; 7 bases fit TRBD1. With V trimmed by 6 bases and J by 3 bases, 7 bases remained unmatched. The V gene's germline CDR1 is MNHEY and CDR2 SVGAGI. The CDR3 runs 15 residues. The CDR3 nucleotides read TGTGCCAGCAGACAGGGGACGGGAGCTAATGAAAAACTGTTTTTT. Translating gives CASRQGTGANEKLFF.

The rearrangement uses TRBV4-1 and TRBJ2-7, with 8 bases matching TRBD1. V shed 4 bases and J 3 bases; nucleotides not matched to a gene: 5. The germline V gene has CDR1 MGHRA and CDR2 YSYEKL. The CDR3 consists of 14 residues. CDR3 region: CASSPQGAGYEQYF. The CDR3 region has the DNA TGCGCCAGCAGCCCGCAGGGGGCGGGCTACGAGCAGTACTTC.

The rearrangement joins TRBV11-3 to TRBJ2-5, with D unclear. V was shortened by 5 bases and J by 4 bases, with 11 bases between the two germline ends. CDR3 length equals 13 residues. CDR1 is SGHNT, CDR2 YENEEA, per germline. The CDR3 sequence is CASSPRTRETQYF. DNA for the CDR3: TGTGCCAGCAGCCCCCGCACAAGAGAGACCCAGTACTTC.

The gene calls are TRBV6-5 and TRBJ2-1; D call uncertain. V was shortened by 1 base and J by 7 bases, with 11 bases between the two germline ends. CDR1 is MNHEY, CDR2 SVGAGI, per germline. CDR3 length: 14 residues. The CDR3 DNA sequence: TGTGCCAGCAGTTACTTCGCGACAAAGAATGAGCAGTTCTTC. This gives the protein CASSYFATKNEQFF.

The CDR3 spells CASSGEAGVGDTQYF. The DNA of the CDR3 is TGTGCCAGCAGCGGGGAAGCGGGAGTGGGAGATACGCAGTATTTT. The gene calls are TRBV9 and TRBJ2-3; 8 bases are shared with TRBD2. Germline loops: CDR1 SGDLS, CDR2 YYNGEE. After removal of 3 bases from V and 5 bases from J, the junction contained 8 bases not matched to a gene. This CDR3 spans 15 amino acids.

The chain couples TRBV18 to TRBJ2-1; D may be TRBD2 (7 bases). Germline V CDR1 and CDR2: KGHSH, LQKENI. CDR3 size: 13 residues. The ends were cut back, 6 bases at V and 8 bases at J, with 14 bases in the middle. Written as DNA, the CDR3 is TGTGCCAGCTCCCTCGGGGGGCTGGATGAGCAGTTCTTC. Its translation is CASSLGGLDEQFF.

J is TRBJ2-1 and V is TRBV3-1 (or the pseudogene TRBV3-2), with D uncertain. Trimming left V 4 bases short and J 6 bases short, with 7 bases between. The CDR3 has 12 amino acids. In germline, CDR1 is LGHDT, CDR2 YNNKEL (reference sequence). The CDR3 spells CASSRRPNEQFF. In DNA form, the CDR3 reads TGTGCCAGCAGCCGGCGGCCCAATGAGCAGTTCTTC.